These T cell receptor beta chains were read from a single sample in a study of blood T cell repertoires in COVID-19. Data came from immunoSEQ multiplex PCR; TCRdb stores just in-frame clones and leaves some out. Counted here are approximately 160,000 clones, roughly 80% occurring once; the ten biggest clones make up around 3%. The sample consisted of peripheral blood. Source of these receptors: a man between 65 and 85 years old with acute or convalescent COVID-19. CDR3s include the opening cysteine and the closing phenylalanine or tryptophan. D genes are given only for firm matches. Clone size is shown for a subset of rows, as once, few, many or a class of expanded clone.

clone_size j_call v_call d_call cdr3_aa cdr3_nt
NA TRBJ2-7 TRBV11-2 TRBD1 CASSGRTGILEQYF TGTGCCAGCAGCGGAAGGACAGGGATCTTGGAGCAGTACTTC
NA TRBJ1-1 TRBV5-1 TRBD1 CASSRGQGGNTEAFF TGCGCCAGCAGCCGGGGACAGGGTGGGAACACTGAAGCTTTCTTT
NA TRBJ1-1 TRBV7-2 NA CASSGAVVNTEAFF TGTGCCAGCAGCGGTGCGGTAGTGAACACTGAAGCTTTCTTT
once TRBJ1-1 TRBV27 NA CASSLSYLGATEAFF TGTGCCAGCAGTTTGTCATATCTAGGGGCCACTGAAGCTTTCTTT
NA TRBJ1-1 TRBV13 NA CASSFEGGTEAFF TGTGCCAGCAGCTTCGAGGGGGGGACTGAAGCTTTCTTT
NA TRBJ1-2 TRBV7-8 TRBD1 CASSRDRENYGYTF TGTGCCAGCAGCCGGGACAGGGAAAACTATGGCTACACCTTC
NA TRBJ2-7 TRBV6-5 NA CASSRQGYTYEQYF TGTGCCAGCAGTCGGCAGGGATATACCTACGAGCAGTACTTC
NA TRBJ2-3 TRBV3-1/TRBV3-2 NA CASSQGGAVSQYF TGTGCCAGCAGCCAAGGTGGTGCGGTGTCGCAGTATTTT
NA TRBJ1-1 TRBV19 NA CASSIGRGTNTEAFF TGTGCCAGTAGTATCGGTAGGGGGACGAACACTGAAGCTTTCTTT
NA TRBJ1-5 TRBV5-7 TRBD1 CASSAGQGRPQPQHF TGTGCCAGCAGCGCGGGACAGGGGAGACCTCAGCCCCAGCATTTT
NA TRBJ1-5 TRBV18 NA CASSPGGQNQPQHF TGTGCCAGCTCACCGGGCGGGCAGAATCAGCCCCAGCATTTT
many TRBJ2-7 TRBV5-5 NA CASIFQGGVHEQYF TGTGCCAGCATCTTCCAAGGAGGGGTGCACGAGCAGTACTTC
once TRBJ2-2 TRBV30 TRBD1 CAWTWDRGYTGELFF TGTGCCTGGACTTGGGACAGGGGGTACACCGGGGAGCTGTTTTTT
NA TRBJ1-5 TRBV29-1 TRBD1 CSVETGGLGQPQHF TGCAGCGTTGAAACAGGGGGATTGGGTCAGCCCCAGCATTTT
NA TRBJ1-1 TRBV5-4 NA CASSLTGGNEAFF TGTGCCAGCAGCTTAACGGGGGGGAATGAAGCTTTCTTT